Presented here are 5 T cell receptor beta chains from one specimen sequenced in a study of CD8+ T cells in alopecia areata. Scientists pooled cutaneous lymph node cells and sorted them on CD4, CD8alpha, NKG2D, NKG2ACE and other markers. Extracted from the samples, RNA was reverse transcribed into cDNA to serve as the sequencing template. Repertoires were generated with immunoSEQ multiplex PCR, while TCRdb's copy carries only in-frame clones and drops some. The counts give 15,000 to 20,000 clones, none of them seen only once; approximately 30% is held by the top ten. The sample was CD8+ T cells sorted from a lymph node. Every receptor here comes from a C3H/HeJ mouse with alopecia areata. MHC haplotype here: H2-k.

This clone has just a few counts. The gene names given are mouse names. CDR3 in amino acids: CASSERDSYEQYF. The part of the CDR3 DNA that was read is TGTGCCAGCAGTGAGCGGGACAGTTAT. The chain is built from TRBV13-1 and TRBJ2-7, with TRBD1 matching over 7 bases. The sequenced fragment ends 4 residues before the CDR3 boundary, so the rest is inferred from the germline J gene. CDR3 length equals 13 residues. Germline assignment: CDR1 NSHNY and CDR2 SYGAGN.

The table lists this clone with many counts. Each gene name is a mouse one. The read ends 4 residues early relative to the CDR3; the germline J gene fills the gap. V and J are TRBV13-3 and TRBJ1-2, with a weak D call TRBD1 (6 bases). CDR1 is NNHDY, CDR2 SYVADS, per germline. The germline V and J ends were trimmed by 5 bases and 0 bases, with 11 bases remaining between them. The CDR3 length is 14 residues. The sequenced CDR3 bases are TGTGCCAGCAGAACAGGGAGGGCAAACTCC. This sequence encodes CASRTGRANS. The entire CDR3 reads CASRTGRANSDYTF.

With regard to this clone: Mouse names are used for the genes. The missing CDR3 end, 4 residues past where the read stops, is filled in from the germline J gene. The V gene is TRBV5, the J gene TRBJ2-7, with TRBD2 matching over 8 bases. V dropped 0 bases and J dropped 3; count of bases not matched to a gene: 4. CDR1 and CDR2 from the germline V gene are LGHNA and YNLKQL (reference sequence). This CDR3 is 15 amino acids long. The CDR3 DNA, read in part, is TGTGCCAGCAGCCAAGATACGGGGGGGCGCTAT. It encodes CASSQDTGGRY. The CDR3 as a whole reads CASSQDTGGRYEQYF.

This clone was counted ten times or more. Here the gene names and germline are mouse. The sequence runs out 4 residues before the end of the CDR3; the remainder is reconstructed from the germline J gene. The chain joins TRBV16 to TRBJ1-2; D is perhaps TRBD1 (6 bases). V lost 5 bases and J 0 bases, leaving 10 bases between the germline ends. The CDR3 is 14 residues long. From germline, CDR1 is SGHSA and CDR2 FRNQAP. Here the CDR3 reads CASSAGTPNSDYTF. Partial CDR3 DNA: TGTGCAAGCAGCGCCGGGACACCAAACTCC.

The sample holds many counts of this clone. Gene names denote mouse genes. The sequenced CDR3 bases are TGTGCCAGCAGTCTCTGGACAGGATCCACA. Amino acid sequence: CASSLWTGST. Given in full, the CDR3 is CASSLWTGSTEVFF. V is TRBV13-3 and J is TRBJ1-1, with 7 bases fitting TRBD1. The missing CDR3 end, 4 residues past where the read stops, is filled in from the germline J gene. The CDR3 extends over 14 amino acids. Germline assignment: CDR1 NNHDY and CDR2 SYVADS. J lost 4 bases, V lost 4 bases, and 7 bases had no gene match.